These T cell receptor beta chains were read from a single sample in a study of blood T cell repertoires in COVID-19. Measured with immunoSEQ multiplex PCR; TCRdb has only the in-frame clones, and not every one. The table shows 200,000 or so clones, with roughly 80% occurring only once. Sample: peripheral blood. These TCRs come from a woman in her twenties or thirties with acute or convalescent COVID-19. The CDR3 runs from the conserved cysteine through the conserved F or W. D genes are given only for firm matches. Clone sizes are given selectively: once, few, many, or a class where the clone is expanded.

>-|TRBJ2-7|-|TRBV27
TGTGCCAGCAGTCCGACAGTCGGATTGTACGAGCAGTACTTC
CASSPTVGLYEQYF
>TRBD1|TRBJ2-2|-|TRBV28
TGTGCCAGCAGTTTATGGCCCCCGGACAGGGTTGGCGGGGAGCTGTTTTTT
CASSLWPPDRVGGELFF
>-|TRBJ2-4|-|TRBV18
TGTGCCAGCTCATCCTCTCCAGGAAGCATTCAGTACTTC
CASSSSPGSIQYF
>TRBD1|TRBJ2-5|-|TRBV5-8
TGTGCCAGCAGCCAAGGGACAGGGGGCGGAGAGACCCAGTACTTC
CASSQGTGGGETQYF
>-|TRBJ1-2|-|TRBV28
TGTGCCAGCAGTTGGGGGGTTGGCTACACCTTC
CASSWGVGYTF
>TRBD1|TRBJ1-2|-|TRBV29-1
TGCAGCATCGGACAGGGTGGTGGCTACACCTTC
CSIGQGGGYTF
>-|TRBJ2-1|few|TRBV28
TGTGCCAGCAGTTTATCATGGGTCAGGGAATACAATGAGCAGTTCTTC
CASSLSWVREYNEQFF
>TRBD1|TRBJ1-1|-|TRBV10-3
TGTGCCATCAGTGAGTCTCGACAGGGGATGAAAAGCACTGAAGCTTTCTTT
CAISESRQGMKSTEAFF
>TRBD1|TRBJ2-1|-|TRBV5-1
TGCGCCAGCAGCGGGACAGGACGGGATGAGCAGTTCTTC
CASSGTGRDEQFF
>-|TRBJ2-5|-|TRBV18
TGTGCCAGCTCACTACCGGACAGAAAGACCCAGTACTTC
CASSLPDRKTQYF
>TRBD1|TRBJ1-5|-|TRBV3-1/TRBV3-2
TGTGCCAGCAGCCACGGACAGGGTATTCAGCCCCAGCATTTT
CASSHGQGIQPQHF
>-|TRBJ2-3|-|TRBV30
TGTGCCTGGCGGGGTTCGTCTTCGGCAGATACGCAGTATTTT
CAWRGSSSADTQYF
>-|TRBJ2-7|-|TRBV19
TGTGCCAGTAGTATTCAGGGGGGTCTCTACGAGCAGTACTTC
CASSIQGGLYEQYF
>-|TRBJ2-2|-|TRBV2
TGTGCCAGCACCCCTAGCCTCACCGGGGAGCTGTTTTTT
CASTPSLTGELFF
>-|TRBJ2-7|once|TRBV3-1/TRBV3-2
TGTGCCAGCAGCCCACTAGGGACCTACGAGCAGTACTTC
CASSPLGTYEQYF
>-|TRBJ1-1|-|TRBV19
TGTGCCAGTGCAGTACAGGGAGCGATGAACACTGAAGCTTTCTTT
CASAVQGAMNTEAFF
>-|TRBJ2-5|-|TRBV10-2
TGCGCCAGCAGTGTGTTAAGGGGGGGGAAAGAGACCCAGTACTTC
CASSVLRGGKETQYF
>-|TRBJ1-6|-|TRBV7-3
TGTGCCAGCAGCTTAAGGGGGGGGAATTCACCCCTCCACTTT
CASSLRGGNSPLHF
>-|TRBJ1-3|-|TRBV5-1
TGCGCCAGCAGCTTGAGTCCCCAGGCAGACCCCTCTGGAAACACCATATATTTT
CASSLSPQADPSGNTIYF
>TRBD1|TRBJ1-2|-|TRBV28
TGTGCCAGCAGTTTCCCCACGACAGGGGACCATGGCTACACCTTC
CASSFPTTGDHGYTF
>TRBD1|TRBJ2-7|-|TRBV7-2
TGTGCCAGCAGCAGATCCGGGACAGGACCATACGAGCAGTACTTC
CASSRSGTGPYEQYF
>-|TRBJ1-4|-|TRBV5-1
TGCGCCAGCAGCTTGGAGGGCAGGGGCGGCGAAAAACTGTTTTTT
CASSLEGRGGEKLFF
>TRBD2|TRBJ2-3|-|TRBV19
TGTGCCTCGGGGCGGGGGGTTGTCGATACGCAGTATTTT
CASGRGVVDTQYF
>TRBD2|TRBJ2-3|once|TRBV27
TGTGCCAGCAGTACTCGGACTAGCATGTATGATACGCAGTATTTT
CASSTRTSMYDTQYF
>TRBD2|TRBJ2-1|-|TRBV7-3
TGTGCCAGCAGCTTACTCGGGACTAAGGCTACCGAGCAGTTCTTC
CASSLLGTKATEQFF
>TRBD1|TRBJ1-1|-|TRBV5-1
TGCGCCAGCAGCTTGGGGGACAGAAGGATGAACACTGAAGCTTTCTTT
CASSLGDRRMNTEAFF